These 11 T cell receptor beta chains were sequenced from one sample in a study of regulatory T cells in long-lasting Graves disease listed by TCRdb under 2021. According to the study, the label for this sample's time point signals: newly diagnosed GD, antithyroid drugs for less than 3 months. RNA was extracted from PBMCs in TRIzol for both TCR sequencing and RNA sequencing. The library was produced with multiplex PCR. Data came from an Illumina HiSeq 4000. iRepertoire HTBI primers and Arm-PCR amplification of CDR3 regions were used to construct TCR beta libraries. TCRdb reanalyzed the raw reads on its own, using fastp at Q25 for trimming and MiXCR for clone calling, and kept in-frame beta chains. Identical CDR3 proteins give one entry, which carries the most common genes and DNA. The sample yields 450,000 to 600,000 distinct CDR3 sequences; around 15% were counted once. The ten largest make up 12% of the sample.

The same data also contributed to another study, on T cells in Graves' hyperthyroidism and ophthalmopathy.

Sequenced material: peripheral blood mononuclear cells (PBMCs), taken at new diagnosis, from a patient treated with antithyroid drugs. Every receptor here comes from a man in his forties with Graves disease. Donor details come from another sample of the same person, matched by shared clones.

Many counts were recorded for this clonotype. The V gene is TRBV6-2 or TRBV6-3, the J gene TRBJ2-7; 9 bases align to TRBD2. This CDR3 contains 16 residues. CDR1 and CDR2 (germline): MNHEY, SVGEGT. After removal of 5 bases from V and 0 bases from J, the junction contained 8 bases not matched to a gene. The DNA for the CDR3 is TGTGCCAGCAGTCCTAGAGCGGGAGGCGTCTCCTACGAGCAGTACTTC. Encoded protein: CASSPRAGGVSYEQYF.

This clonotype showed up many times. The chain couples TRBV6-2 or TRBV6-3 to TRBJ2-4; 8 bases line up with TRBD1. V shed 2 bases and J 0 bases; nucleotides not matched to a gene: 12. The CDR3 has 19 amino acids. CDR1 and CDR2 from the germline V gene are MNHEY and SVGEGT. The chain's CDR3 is CASSYDDRGQVLAKNIQYF. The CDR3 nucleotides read TGTGCCAGCAGTTACGATGACAGGGGACAGGTACTAGCCAAAAACATTCAGTACTTC.

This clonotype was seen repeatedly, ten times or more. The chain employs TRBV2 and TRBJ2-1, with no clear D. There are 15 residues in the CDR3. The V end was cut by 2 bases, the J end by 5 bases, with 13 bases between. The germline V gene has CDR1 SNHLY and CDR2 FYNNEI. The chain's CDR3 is CASSEYIQTNNEQFF. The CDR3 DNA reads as TGTGCCAGCAGTGAATATATACAGACCAACAATGAGCAGTTCTTC.

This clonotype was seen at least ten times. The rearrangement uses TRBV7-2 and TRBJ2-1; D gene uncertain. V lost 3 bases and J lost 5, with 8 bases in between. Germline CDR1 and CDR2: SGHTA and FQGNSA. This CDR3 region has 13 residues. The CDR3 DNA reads TGTGCCAGCAGCTTTCGTCTTAACAATGAGCAGTTCTTC. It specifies CASSFRLNNEQFF.

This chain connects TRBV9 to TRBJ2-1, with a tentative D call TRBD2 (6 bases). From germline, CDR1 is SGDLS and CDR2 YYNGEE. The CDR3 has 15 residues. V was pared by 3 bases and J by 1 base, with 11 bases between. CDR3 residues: CASSGTGTSYNEQFF. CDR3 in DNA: TGTGCCAGCAGCGGAACCGGGACTTCCTACAATGAGCAGTTCTTC. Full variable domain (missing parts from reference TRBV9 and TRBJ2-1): DSGVTQTPKHLITATGQRVTLRCSPRSGDLSVYWYQQSLDQGLQFLIQYYNGEERAKGNILERFSAQQFPDLHSELNLSSLELGDSALYFCASSGTGTSYNEQFFGPGTRLTVL.

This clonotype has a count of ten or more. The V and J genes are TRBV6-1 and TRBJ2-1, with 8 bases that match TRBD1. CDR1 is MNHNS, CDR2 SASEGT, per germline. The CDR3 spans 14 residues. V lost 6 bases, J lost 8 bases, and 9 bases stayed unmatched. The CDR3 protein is CASRKQGAKDEQFF. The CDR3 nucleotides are TGTGCCAGCAGGAAGCAGGGGGCAAAGGATGAGCAGTTCTTC.

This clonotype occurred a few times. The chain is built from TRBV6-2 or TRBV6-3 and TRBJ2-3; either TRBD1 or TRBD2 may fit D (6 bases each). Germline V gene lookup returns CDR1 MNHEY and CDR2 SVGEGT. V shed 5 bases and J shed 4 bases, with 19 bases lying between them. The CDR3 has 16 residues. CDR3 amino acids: CASSHPAPGGADTQYF. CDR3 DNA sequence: TGTGCCAGCAGTCACCCCGCACCCGGGGGCGCAGATACGCAGTATTTT.

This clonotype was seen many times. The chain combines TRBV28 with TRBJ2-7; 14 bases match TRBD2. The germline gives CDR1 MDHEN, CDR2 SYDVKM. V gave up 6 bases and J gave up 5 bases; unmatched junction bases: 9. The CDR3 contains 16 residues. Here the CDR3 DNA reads TGTGCCAGCAGCACAATGACTAGCGGGAGGGCAAACGAGCAGTACTTC. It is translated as CASSTMTSGRANEQYF. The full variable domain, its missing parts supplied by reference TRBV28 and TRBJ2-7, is DVKVTQSSRYLVKRTGEKVFLECVQDMDHENMFWYRQDPGLGLRLIYFSYDVKMKEKGDIPEGYSVSREKKERFSLILESASTNQTSMYLCASSTMTSGRANEQYFGPGTRLTVT.

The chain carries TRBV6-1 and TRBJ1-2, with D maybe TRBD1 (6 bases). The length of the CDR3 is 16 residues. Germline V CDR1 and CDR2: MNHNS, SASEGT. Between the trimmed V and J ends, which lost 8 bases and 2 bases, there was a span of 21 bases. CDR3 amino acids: CASEIRRGTMNYGYTF. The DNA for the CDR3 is TGTGCCAGCGAAATTCGGAGAGGGACAATGAACTATGGCTACACCTTC.

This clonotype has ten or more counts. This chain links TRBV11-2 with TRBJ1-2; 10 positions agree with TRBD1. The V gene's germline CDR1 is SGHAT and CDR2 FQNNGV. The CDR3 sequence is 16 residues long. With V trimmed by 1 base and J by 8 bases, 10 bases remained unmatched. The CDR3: CASSLVIRQGALGYTF. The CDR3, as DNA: TGTGCCAGCAGCTTAGTGATTCGACAGGGGGCATTAGGCTACACCTTC.

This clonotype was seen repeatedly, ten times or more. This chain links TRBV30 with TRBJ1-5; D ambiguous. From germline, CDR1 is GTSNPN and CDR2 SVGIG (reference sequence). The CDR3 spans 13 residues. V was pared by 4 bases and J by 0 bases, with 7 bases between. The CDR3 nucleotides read TGTGCCTGGACCCTGGATAGCAATCAGCCCCAGCATTTT. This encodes CAWTLDSNQPQHF.